The present entry profiles one T cell receptor (beta chain) with its context. Its antigen remains unknown. Researchers isolated CD4+ T cells once about eleven days of culture had elapsed. This sample is drawn from a study of vaccination effects on CD4 cells after COVID-19. The CDR3 contains 13 residues. V shed 1 base and J shed 9 bases, with 10 bases lying between them. In germline, CDR1 is GTSNPN, CDR2 SVGIG (reference sequence). The table came from immunoSEQ multiplex PCR; TCRdb's copy has only in-frame clones and leaves some out. The repertoire has about 48,000 clones, approximately 61% of them found once; the top ten carry nearly 5.5%.

The TCR originated in a human donor who received a COVID-19 vaccine. The rearrangement links TRBV30 to TRBJ1-6; D is uncertain. This specimen was CD4+ T cells from PBMCs cultured without peptide, taken before COVID-19 vaccination. CDR3 in amino acids: CAWSEGDASPLHF. The CDR3 nucleotides read TGTGCCTGGAGTGAAGGTGATGCTTCACCCCTCCACTTT.